These 27 T cell receptor beta chains were sequenced from one sample in a study of cytomegalovirus exposure and HLA in healthy donors. Primers for the PCR totalled 60 Vbeta and 13 Jbeta. Repertoires were generated with immunoSEQ multiplex PCR, while TCRdb's copy carries only in-frame clones and drops some. This table has 200,000 to 250,000 clones, around 76% appearing once. Material for sequencing was PBMCs. The receptors here all came from a young man in good health and CMV-seronegative.

The chain carries TRBV12-2 and TRBJ2-1; TRBD2 is the table's D call, not checked against the DNA. TRBV12-2 constitutes a pseudogene. There are 15 residues in the CDR3. CDR3 sequence: CASRFFLPSRDEQFF. CDR3 coding DNA: TGTGCAAGTCGCTTTTTCCTACCCAGTCGGGATGAGCAGTTCTTC.

The sample holds one count of this clone. The rearrangement uses TRBV5-1 and TRBJ2-6, with D maybe TRBD1 (5 bases). CDR1 SGHRS and CDR2 YFSETQ come from the germline V gene. The V end lost 2 bases, the J end lost 0 bases, and 9 bases lay between the germline ends. The CDR3 runs to 16 residues. In DNA, the CDR3 is TGCGCCAGCAGCTTATACAGGAGCTCTGGGGCCAACGTCCTGACTTTC. This codes for CASSLYRSSGANVLTF.

The chain couples TRBV4-2 to TRBJ1-1, with D possibly being TRBD1 (5 bases). Deletions cut 2 bases from V and 5 bases from J, with 15 bases between. CDR3 length: 15 amino acids. CDR1 and CDR2 (germline): LGHNA, YNFKEQ. Here the CDR3 DNA reads TGTGCCAGCAGCCAATTAGGGCAGGGAAGAACTGAAGCTTTCTTT. This sequence encodes CASSQLGQGRTEAFF.

The chain combines TRBV7-9 with TRBJ2-1; 14 nucleotides line up with TRBD2. The CDR3 contains 15 residues. Losses at the gene ends were 5 bases for V and 7 bases for J; bases not matched to a gene: 4. CDR1 is SEHNR and CDR2 is FQNEAQ in the germline V gene (reference sequence). The CDR3, as DNA: TGTGCCAGCAGCCCGTGGACTAGCGGGAGGAATGAGCAGTTCTTC. This codes for CASSPWTSGRNEQFF.

This clone was seen more than once but under ten times. The gene calls are TRBV27 and TRBJ2-3; 7 bases map to TRBD2. The germline V gene has CDR1 MNHEY and CDR2 SMNVEV (reference sequence). The CDR3 is made up of 14 amino acids. V lost 5 bases to trimming and J lost 5 bases; unmatched junction nucleotides: 7. The CDR3 nucleotides are TGTGCCAGCAGTCCTAGCGGCCGGGGAGATACGCAGTATTTT. Translating it yields CASSPSGRGDTQYF.

This sequence joins TRBV13 and TRBJ2-5; D might be TRBD1 (6 bases). V lost 5 bases and J 0 bases, leaving 10 bases between the germline ends. The germline gives CDR1 PRHDT, CDR2 FYEKMQ (reference sequence). The CDR3 has 14 amino acids. The CDR3 is CASSPRTDQETQYF. The CDR3 bases are TGTGCCAGCAGCCCTAGGACAGACCAAGAGACCCAGTACTTC.

V and J are TRBV6-1 and TRBJ2-1; TRBD2 agrees at 9 bases. The CDR3 is made up of 15 amino acids. Germline assignment: CDR1 MNHNS and CDR2 SASEGT. V lost 7 bases to trimming and J lost 5 bases; unmatched junction nucleotides: 9. This CDR3 reads CASMFSGSFDNEQFF. As DNA, the CDR3 is TGTGCCAGCATGTTTAGCGGGAGCTTCGACAATGAGCAGTTCTTC.

In its sample, this clone was seen once. V and J are TRBV2 and TRBJ1-5, with 9 nucleotides matching TRBD1. Germline CDR1 and CDR2: SNHLY and FYNNEI. This CDR3 region has 14 residues. V lost 5 bases to trimming and J lost 6 bases; unmatched junction nucleotides: 5. The CDR3 bases are TGTGCCAGCAGTTACAGGGGGCGCGTTCAGCCCCAGCATTTT. Translation: CASSYRGRVQPQHF.

V and J are TRBV5-1 and TRBJ2-4; 14 positions match TRBD2. CDR1 SGHRS and CDR2 YFSETQ come from the germline V gene. V gave up 4 bases and J gave up 5 bases; unmatched junction bases: 5. The CDR3 has 16 amino acids. CDR3 bases: TGCGCCAGCAGCATGGGACTAGCGGGAGTTCAAAACATTCAGTACTTC. Residues: CASSMGLAGVQNIQYF. The full variable domain, in which reference TRBV5-1 and TRBJ2-4 provide the parts outside the CDR3, is KAGVTQTPRYLIKTRGQQVTLSCSPISGHRSVSWYQQTPGQGLQFLFEYFSETQRNKGNFPGRFSGRQFSNSRSEMNVSTLELGDSALYLCASSMGLAGVQNIQYFGAGTRLSVL.

The genes are TRBV5-6 and TRBJ2-3; D call uncertain. This CDR3 has 15 residues. Germline lookup yields CDR1 SGHDT and CDR2 YYEEEE. The V and J ends lost 2 bases and 0 bases respectively, with 10 bases between them. The CDR3 loop reads CASSFQVSSTDTQYF. The CDR3 region has the DNA TGTGCCAGCAGCTTTCAGGTTTCTAGCACAGATACGCAGTATTTT.

The chain combines TRBV30 with TRBJ2-5, with TRBD2 matching over 11 bases. The junction had 13 bases not matched to a gene; V was cut back by 5 bases and J by 11 bases. Per the germline V gene, CDR1 is GTSNPN and CDR2 is SVGIG (reference sequence). This CDR3 is 14 amino acids long. CDR3 residues: CAWSGTSGDEEQYF. CDR3 DNA sequence: TGTGCCTGGTCCGGGACTAGCGGCGATGAAGAGCAGTACTTC. Variable domain in full (rest from reference TRBV30 and TRBJ2-5): SQTIHQWPATLVQPVGSPLSLECTVEGTSNPNLYWYRQAAGRGLQLLFYSVGIGQISSEVPQNLSASRPQDRQFILSSKKLLLSDSGFYLCAWSGTSGDEEQYFGPGTRLLVL.

The chain employs TRBV14 and TRBJ2-7, with 12 nucleotides matching TRBD2. Per germline, CDR1 SGHDN and CDR2 FVKESK. The J segment lost 3 bases and the V segment lost 5 bases, leaving 5 bases of the junction unmatched. The CDR3 totals 15 residues. CDR3 in amino acids: CASSTGLAGSYEQYF. DNA for the CDR3: TGTGCCAGCAGCACAGGACTAGCGGGGAGCTACGAGCAGTACTTC.

Here the CDR3 DNA reads TGTGCCAGCAGCTCGTCCTTTACCTACGAGCAGTACTTC. As protein: CASSSSFTYEQYF. The J gene is TRBJ2-7, the V gene TRBV7-2; D gene uncertain. The CDR3 spans 13 residues. The germline CDR1 and CDR2 sequences are SGHTA and FQGNSA. V lost 4 bases to trimming and J lost 2 bases, with 9 bases between them. The whole variable domain, filled in from reference TRBV7-2 and TRBJ2-7, reads GAGVSQSPSNKVTEKGKDVELRCDPISGHTALYWYRQSLGQGLEFLIYFQGNSAPDKSGLPSDRFSAERTGGSVSTLTIQRTQQEDSAVYLCASSSSFTYEQYFGPGTRLTVT.

The rearrangement links TRBV7-3 to TRBJ1-3, with D hard to call. V was cut by 2 bases and J by 0 bases, with 17 bases left in between. Germline V CDR1 and CDR2: SGHTA, FQGTGA. This CDR3 has 18 amino acids. The CDR3 spells CASSLQDVRINSGNTIYF. CDR3 DNA sequence: TGTGCCAGCAGCTTACAAGACGTCAGGATAAACTCTGGAAACACCATATATTTT.

This sequence joins TRBV7-2 and TRBJ2-1; possibly TRBD2 for D (6 bases). The CDR3 is made up of 19 amino acids. V was cut by 0 bases and J by 0 bases, with 18 bases left in between. Germline V gene lookup returns CDR1 SGHTA and CDR2 FQGNSA. CDR3 nucleotide sequence: TGTGCCAGCAGCTTAGCTGCGTCTAGCGCTCAAAGCTCCTACAATGAGCAGTTCTTC. It codes for CASSLAASSAQSSYNEQFF.

The gene calls are TRBV28 and TRBJ2-7; D possibly corresponds to TRBD1 (6 bases). CDR1 and CDR2 from the germline V gene are MDHEN and SYDVKM. The CDR3 loop spans 15 amino acids. V was trimmed by 6 bases and J by 2 bases, leaving 17 bases between them. The CDR3: CASRPTGTFAYEQYF. CDR3 nucleotide sequence: TGTGCCAGCAGGCCCACCGGGACATTTGCCTACGAGCAGTACTTC.

The V gene is TRBV5-5, the J gene TRBJ2-2; D is ambiguous. Deletions cut 6 bases from V and 4 bases from J, with 13 bases between. CDR1 and CDR2 from the germline V gene are SGHKS and YYEKEE (reference sequence). The CDR3 extends over 14 amino acids. This CDR3 reads CASTPGYGTGELFF. The CDR3 DNA follows: TGTGCCAGCACCCCCGGGTACGGCACCGGGGAGCTGTTTTTT.

The chain's CDR3 is CASSEAPGLGSDTQYF. The CDR3 DNA follows: TGTGCCAGCAGTGAAGCGCCGGGACTAGGAAGCGATACGCAGTATTTT. The rearrangement joins TRBV6-1 to TRBJ2-3; 8 bases align to TRBD2. J lost 6 bases, V lost 0 bases, and 8 bases had no gene match. This CDR3 is 16 amino acids long. Germline values: CDR1 MNHNS, CDR2 SASEGT.

The chain combines TRBV19 with TRBJ2-7; maybe TRBD1 (5 bases). CDR1 and CDR2 from the germline V gene are LNHDA and SQIVND (reference sequence). The CDR3 is 13 amino acids. V was cut by 4 bases and J by 1 base, with 8 bases left in between. The DNA of the CDR3 is TGTGCCAGTAGTAGGACACAGTCCTACGAGCAGTACTTC. It yields the protein CASSRTQSYEQYF.

The rearrangement links TRBV27 to TRBJ2-2; 9 nucleotides match TRBD2. V shed 2 bases, J shed 1 base, and the junction held 2 bases outside the gene matches. The CDR3 covers 16 residues. Germline-derived CDR1 and CDR2 are MNHEY and SMNVEV (reference sequence). The CDR3 coding sequence is TGTGCCAGCAGTTTAGCGGGGGGGGTGAACACCGGGGAGCTGTTTTTT. Its translation: CASSLAGGVNTGELFF.

The CDR3 DNA is TGTGCCATCAGTGAGACAGGGGACTACGAGCAGTACTTC. Its translation is CAISETGDYEQYF. This chain connects TRBV10-3 to TRBJ2-7; 7 bases are shared with TRBD1. Germline V CDR1 and CDR2: ENHRY, SYGVKD. V was pared by 2 bases and J by 3 bases, with 1 base of the junction left unmatched. CDR3 length: 13 residues.

This sequence joins TRBV11-2 and TRBJ2-7; no definite D call. Trimming stripped 3 bases from V and 6 bases from J, with 15 bases between. The CDR3 consists of 14 residues. Per germline, CDR1 SGHAT and CDR2 FQNNGV. CDR3 loop: CASSFVARFAEQYF. CDR3 in DNA: TGTGCCAGCAGCTTTGTCGCCCGGTTCGCCGAGCAGTACTTC.

The rearrangement joins TRBV19 to TRBJ2-1; TRBD2 is a possible D gene (5 bases). V was clipped by 3 bases and J by 7 bases, with 10 bases between them. The germline CDR1 and CDR2 sequences are LNHDA and SQIVND (reference sequence). The CDR3 consists of 13 residues. CDR3 nucleotides: TGTGCCAGTAGTATCTTATCGGGGAATGAGCAGTTCTTC. Translating gives CASSILSGNEQFF.

This sequence joins TRBV5-1 and TRBJ2-7, with D possibly being TRBD2 (5 bases). CDR1 SGHRS and CDR2 YFSETQ come from the germline V gene. CDR3 length equals 11 residues. Trimming shortened V by 2 bases and J by 7 bases, and 7 bases separated the two germline ends. The CDR3 nucleotides read TGCGCCAGCAGCTTCCGGGATGAGCAGTACTTC. The encoded protein is CASSFRDEQYF.

The V call is TRBV5-1, the J call TRBJ2-1; 13 bases are a match to TRBD2. Germline CDR1 reads SGHRS; CDR2 reads YFSETQ. Trimming took 3 bases from V and 7 from J; bases not matched to a gene: 19. CDR3 size: 20 residues. The CDR3 DNA reads as TGCGCCAGCAGCTCCTCTCGGACTAGCGGGAGCTCCCTCTACTATAATGAGCAGTTCTTC. It is translated as CASSSSRTSGSSLYYNEQFF.

The rearrangement joins TRBV30 to TRBJ1-1, with TRBD1 matching 10 bases. In germline, CDR1 is GTSNPN, CDR2 SVGIG (reference sequence). Trimming took 7 bases from V and 6 from J; bases not matched to a gene: 11. This CDR3 has 14 residues. CDR3 sequence: CASNPGQGRPEAFF. The CDR3 nucleotides read TGTGCCTCAAATCCGGGACAGGGGCGGCCTGAAGCTTTCTTT.

The chain is built from TRBV27 and TRBJ2-3; possibly TRBD2 for D (5 bases). This CDR3 contains 17 residues. Trimming stripped 3 bases from V and 5 bases from J, with 21 bases between. Germline assignment: CDR1 MNHEY and CDR2 SMNVEV (reference sequence). CDR3 nucleotides: TGTGCCAGCAGTTTCTATAGGTTTCGGGGTTTCAGAGATACGCAGTATTTT. Protein: CASSFYRFRGFRDTQYF.